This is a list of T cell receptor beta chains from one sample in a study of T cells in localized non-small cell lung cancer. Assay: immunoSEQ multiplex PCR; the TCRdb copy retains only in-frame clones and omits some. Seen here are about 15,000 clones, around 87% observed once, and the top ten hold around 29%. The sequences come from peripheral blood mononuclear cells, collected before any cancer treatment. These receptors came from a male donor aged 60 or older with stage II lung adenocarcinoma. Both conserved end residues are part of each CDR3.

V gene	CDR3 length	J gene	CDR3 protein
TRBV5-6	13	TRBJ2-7	CASSFSTVYEQYF
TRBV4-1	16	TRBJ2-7	CASSHPGTGSSYEQYF
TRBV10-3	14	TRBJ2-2	CAISVSGGPGELFF
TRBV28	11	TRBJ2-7	CAIGGRVSPYF
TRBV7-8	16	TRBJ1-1	CASSFGADRTNTEAFF
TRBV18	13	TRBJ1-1	CASSPSGNTEAFF
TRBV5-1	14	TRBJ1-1	CASSLNSGNTEAFF
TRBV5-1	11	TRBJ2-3	CASSLKDTQYF
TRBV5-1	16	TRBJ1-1	CASKTGTGGAETEAFF
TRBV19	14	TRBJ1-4	CASSIDRDNEKLFF
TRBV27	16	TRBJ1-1	CASSLQGARGNTEAFF
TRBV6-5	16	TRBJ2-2	CASSNSPLTDTGELFF
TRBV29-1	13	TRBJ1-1	CSGWTGVTTEAFF
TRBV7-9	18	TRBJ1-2	CASSLARGSSTLPYGYTF
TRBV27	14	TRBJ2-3	CASSLGTGTDTQYF
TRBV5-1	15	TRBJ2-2	CASSLEGLADGELFF
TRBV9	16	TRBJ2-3	CASSPRGLAGVATQYF
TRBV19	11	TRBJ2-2	CASSRTGELFF
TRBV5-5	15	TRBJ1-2	CASSGNGQGTYGYTF
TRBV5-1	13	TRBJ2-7	CASSLDGAGGHYF
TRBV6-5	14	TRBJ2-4	CASRGGGAKNIQYF
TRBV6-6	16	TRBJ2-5	CASSRGQGAAQETQYF
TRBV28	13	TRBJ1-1	CASSLPENTEAFF
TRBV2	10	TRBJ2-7	CASSSYEQYF
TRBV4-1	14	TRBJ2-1	CASSQDARYNEQFF
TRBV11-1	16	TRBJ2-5	CASSLKGSQRAETQYF
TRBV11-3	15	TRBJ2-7	CASSFGGSSSYEQYF
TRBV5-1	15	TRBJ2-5	CASSLGAGRRETQYF
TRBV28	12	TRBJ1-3	CASRGSGNTIYF
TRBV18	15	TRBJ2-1	CASSPQSDRSNEQFF
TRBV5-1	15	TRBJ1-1	CASSLFPGSNTEAFF
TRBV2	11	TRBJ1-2	CASSEGYGYTF
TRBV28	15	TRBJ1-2	CASSSRTGGNYGYTF
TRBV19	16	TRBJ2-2	CASRGGGRPGTGELFF
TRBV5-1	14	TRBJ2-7	CASSLVVQPYEQYF
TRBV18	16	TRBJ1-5	CASSPNRGQDNQPQHF
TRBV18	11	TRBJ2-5	CASSSQETQYF
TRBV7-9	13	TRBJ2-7	CASSLERSAEQYF
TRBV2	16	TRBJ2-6	CAKKQGARSGANVLTF
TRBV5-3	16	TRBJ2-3	CARSYGTSATGNTQYF
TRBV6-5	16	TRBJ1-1	CASSYSRGRGLSGAFF
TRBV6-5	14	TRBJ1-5	CASRRNRGDQPQHF
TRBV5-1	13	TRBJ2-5	CASSLGAGETQYF
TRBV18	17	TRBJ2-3	CASSPGTSGSGSDTQYF
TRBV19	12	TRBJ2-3	CASREATDTQYF